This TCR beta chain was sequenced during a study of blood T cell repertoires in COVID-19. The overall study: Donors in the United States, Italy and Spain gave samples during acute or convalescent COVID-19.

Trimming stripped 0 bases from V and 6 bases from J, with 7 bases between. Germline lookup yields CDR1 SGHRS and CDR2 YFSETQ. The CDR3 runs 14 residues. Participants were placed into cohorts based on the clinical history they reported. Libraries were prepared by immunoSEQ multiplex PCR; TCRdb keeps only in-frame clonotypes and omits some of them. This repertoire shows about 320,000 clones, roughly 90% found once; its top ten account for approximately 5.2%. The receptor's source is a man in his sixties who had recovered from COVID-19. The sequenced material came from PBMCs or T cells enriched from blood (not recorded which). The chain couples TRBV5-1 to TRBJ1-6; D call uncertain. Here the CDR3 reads CASSLGQFNSPLHF. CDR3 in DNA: TGCGCCAGCAGCTTGGGGCAGTTTAATTCACCCCTCCACTTT.